The next 14 T cell receptor beta chains were all read from a single sample in a study of Ad26.COV2.S vaccination and SARS-CoV-2 variants. Treatment specified: around 19 received Ad26.COV2.S at low or high dose, single or two shots; 5 received placebo; per-sample allocation not given. The samples were gathered on day 63 after the first injection of vaccine or placebo. Sequencing used immunoSEQ multiplex PCR; TCRdb keeps in-frame clones, though not all of them. In the table there are around 320,000 clones, around 84% of which are singletons. The source was peripheral blood, collected in a trial of Ad26.COV2.S vaccine versus placebo. All receptors come from a person aged 18-65 years who received the Ad26.COV2.S COVID-19 vaccine or a placebo.

This sequence joins TRBV5-6 and TRBJ1-2; 10 positions agree with TRBD1. This CDR3 is built from 15 residues. V was clipped by 3 bases and J by 3 bases; unmatched bases: 5. Germline-derived CDR1 and CDR2 are SGHDT and YYEEEE. CDR3 in DNA: TGTGCCAGCAGCTCTCGGACAGGGGGGTACTATGGCTACACCTTC. Translating gives CASSSRTGGYYGYTF.

This clone was counted a few times. The chain is built from TRBV3-1 (or the pseudogene TRBV3-2) and TRBJ2-3, with D possibly being TRBD2 (6 bases). Germline V gene lookup returns CDR1 LGHDT and CDR2 YNNKEL (reference sequence). The CDR3 has 17 amino acids. Trimming took off 1 base at V and 3 bases at J, with 17 bases between the two ends. The CDR3 bases are TGTGCCAGCAGCCAAGCCTTGGGACCCGGAGGGACAGATACGCAGTATTTT. Protein sequence: CASSQALGPGGTDTQYF.

The J gene is TRBJ2-1, the V gene TRBV6-5, with 8 positions matching TRBD1. V shed 6 bases, J shed 3 bases, and the junction held 7 bases outside the gene matches. The length of the CDR3 is 15 residues. Germline V gene sequence: CDR1 MNHEY, CDR2 SVGAGI. The CDR3 loop reads CASSLTGTGYNEQFF. The CDR3 region has the DNA TGTGCCAGCAGCCTTACCGGGACAGGCTACAATGAGCAGTTCTTC.

The chain recombines TRBV7-6 with TRBJ2-5; 7 positions match TRBD1. This CDR3 has 15 residues. Trimming took 1 base from V and 2 from J; bases not matched to a gene: 4. Germline V gene data show CDR1 as SGHVS and CDR2 as FNYEAQ. For the CDR3, the DNA is TGTGCCAGCAGCTTAGAAGACAGGGATCAAGAGACCCAGTACTTC. This codes for CASSLEDRDQETQYF. Filled out from reference TRBV7-6 and TRBJ2-5, the complete variable domain reads GAGVSQSPRYKVTKRGQDVALRCDPISGHVSLYWYRQALGQGPEFLTYFNYEAQQDKSGLPNDRFSAERPEGSISTLTIQRTEQRDSAMYRCASSLEDRDQETQYFGPGTRLLVL.

This clone has a single count. The chain links TRBV7-2 to TRBJ2-7, with TRBD2 matching 7 bases. This CDR3 contains 14 residues. The J segment lost 7 bases and the V segment lost 0 bases, leaving 6 bases of the junction unmatched. From germline, CDR1 is SGHTA and CDR2 FQGNSA. DNA of the CDR3: TGTGCCAGCAGCTTAGCCCCTGGGGAGGGGGAGCAGTACTTC. This sequence encodes CASSLAPGEGEQYF.

A note on this clone: Other DNA sequences in the same sample also yield this CDR3. The chain employs TRBV6-5 and TRBJ1-2; D remains ambiguous. The ends were cut back, 3 bases at V and 2 bases at J, with 7 bases in the middle. This CDR3 contains 13 residues. Germline CDR1 reads MNHEY; CDR2 reads SVGAGI. This chain's CDR3 is CASSYGVNYGYTF. The CDR3 bases are TGTGCCAGCAGTTATGGGGTCAACTATGGCTACACCTTC.

This sequence joins TRBV6-5 and TRBJ1-2; D possibly corresponds to TRBD1 (5 bases). The germline V and J ends were trimmed by 6 bases and 3 bases, with 5 bases remaining between them. There are 11 residues in the CDR3. The germline gives CDR1 MNHEY, CDR2 SVGAGI. The CDR3 reads CASRGDYGYTF. Written as DNA, the CDR3 is TGTGCCAGCAGGGGGGACTATGGCTACACCTTC.

The CDR3 loop is CASSPGGQGLYEQYF. The CDR3 nucleotides are TGTGCCAGCTCACCCGGGGGACAGGGCCTCTACGAGCAGTACTTC. The chain combines TRBV18 with TRBJ2-7, with 9 bases lining up with TRBD1. The CDR3 spans 15 residues. V shed 3 bases and J 3 bases; nucleotides not matched to a gene: 6. Germline V gene sequence: CDR1 KGHSH, CDR2 LQKENI. The full variable domain, completed using reference TRBV18 and TRBJ2-7, is NAGVMQNPRHLVRRRGQEARLRCSPMKGHSHVYWYRQLPEEGLKFMVYLQKENIIDESGMPKERFSAEFPKEGPSILRIQQVVRGDSAAYFCASSPGGQGLYEQYFGPGTRLTVT.

This clone came up a few times. The rearrangement links TRBV12-3 or TRBV12-4 to TRBJ2-2, with D tentatively TRBD1 (6 bases). The CDR3 totals 12 residues. V lost 6 bases and J lost 6, with 8 bases in between. Written as DNA, the CDR3 is TGTGCCAGCAGCAACAGGGCCGGGGAGCTGTTTTTT. Its translation: CASSNRAGELFF.

The rearrangement uses TRBV4-1 and TRBJ2-3; D is unclear. Trimming left V 1 base short and J 0 bases short, with 5 bases between. CDR3 length: 14 residues. Germline-derived CDR1 and CDR2 are MGHRA and YSYEKL. The CDR3 DNA reads as TGCGCCAGCAGCCAAGGACCGAGCACAGATACGCAGTATTTT. Translated: CASSQGPSTDTQYF.

This CDR3 is CASSVEDRFYSPLHF. CDR3 DNA: TGTGCCAGCAGCGTTGAGGACAGGTTTTATTCACCCCTCCACTTT. V gene TRBV9 combines with J gene TRBJ1-6, with 7 bases aligning to TRBD1. CDR1 SGDLS and CDR2 YYNGEE come from the germline V gene. The CDR3 loop spans 15 amino acids. V was clipped by 2 bases and J by 8 bases; unmatched bases: 7.

There are a few counts of this clone. This chain uses TRBV12-5 with TRBJ2-7; 8 positions agree with TRBD1. The CDR3 length is 16 residues. Looked up from germline, CDR1 is LGHNT and CDR2 is FRNRAP. The V gene end was trimmed by 3 bases and the J gene end by 2 bases; junction bases not matched to a gene: 9. The CDR3, as DNA: TGTGCTAGTGGTTTCAACCGGGACAGGTATACCTACGAGCAGTACTTC. Translated: CASGFNRDRYTYEQYF. The full variable domain, in which reference TRBV12-5 and TRBJ2-7 provide the parts outside the CDR3, is DARVTQTPRHKVTEMGQEVTMRCQPILGHNTVFWYRQTMMQGLELLAYFRNRAPLDDSGMPKDRFSAEMPDATLATLKIQPSEPRDSAVYFCASGFNRDRYTYEQYFGPGTRLTVT.

This clone turned up a few times. The chain combines TRBV19 with TRBJ1-5; possible D gene TRBD1, 5 bases. This CDR3 has 16 amino acids. Looked up from germline, CDR1 is LNHDA and CDR2 is SQIVND (reference sequence). The V end was cut by 3 bases, the J end by 0 bases, with 12 bases between. DNA for the CDR3: TGTGCCAGTAGTATGGCCCGACAGAATAGCAATCAGCCCCAGCATTTT. It encodes CASSMARQNSNQPQHF.

The chain joins TRBV7-2 to TRBJ2-1; the D is unclear. Trimming pared 1 base from V and 9 bases from J, leaving 13 bases between. This CDR3 region has 14 residues. Germline CDR1 SGHTA, CDR2 FQGNSA. The CDR3 DNA follows: TGTGCCAGCAGCTTAGATCGGCCTAGTGTTGAGCAGTTCTTC. This gives the protein CASSLDRPSVEQFF.